Each of the 2 T cell receptor beta chains below was sequenced from the same sample in a study of PD-L1 blockade in urothelial cancer. Profiled with immunoSEQ multiplex PCR; TCRdb holds only in-frame clones, not every one. The sample lists tens of thousands of clones, 65% to 90% seen once, with 3.2% in the top ten. Time point described: pretreatment peripheral blood. Sample: PBMCs, taken around atezolizumab (anti-PD-L1) treatment. These receptors came from a man between 65 and 80 years old with urothelial cancer.

The chain combines TRBV5-1 with TRBJ2-7, with 9 bases fitting TRBD2. This CDR3 region has 14 residues. J lost 5 bases, V lost 1 base, and 4 bases had no gene match. Germline-derived CDR1 and CDR2 are SGHRS and YFSETQ. The CDR3 DNA reads as TGCGCCAGCAGCTTGCGGCCTAGCGGGAACGAGCAGTACTTC. Translation gives CASSLRPSGNEQYF. The whole variable domain, filled in from reference TRBV5-1 and TRBJ2-7, reads KAGVTQTPRYLIKTRGQQVTLSCSPISGHRSVSWYQQTPGQGLQFLFEYFSETQRNKGNFPGRFSGRQFSNSRSEMNVSTLELGDSALYLCASSLRPSGNEQYFGPGTRLTVT.

This chain uses TRBV30 with TRBJ2-3; TRBD1 matches at 10 bases. The ends lost 8 bases at V and 3 bases at J; junction bases unmatched: 5. From germline, CDR1 is GTSNPN and CDR2 SVGIG (reference sequence). The CDR3 is made up of 13 amino acids. The CDR3 region has the DNA TGTGCCCGTGGGGACAGGGGTACAGATACGCAGTATTTT. Amino acid sequence: CARGDRGTDTQYF.